Below, 10 T cell receptor beta chains from the same sample are listed, as sequenced in a study of blood T cell repertoires in COVID-19. The repertoire was sequenced with immunoSEQ multiplex PCR; TCRdb's copy has only in-frame clones and lacks some. The sample carries some 240,000 clones, approximately 88% recorded once. Source material: peripheral blood. The receptor set was obtained from a woman in her seventies with COVID-19, enrolled during active disease.

The rearrangement links TRBV6-5 to TRBJ2-7; 9 nucleotides line up with TRBD2. The V gene end was trimmed by 0 bases and the J gene end by 2 bases; junction bases not matched to a gene: 2. The germline V gene encodes CDR1 MNHEY and CDR2 SVGAGI. CDR3 size: 15 residues. The CDR3 reads CASSYSSGRPYEQYF. The CDR3 nucleotides are TGTGCCAGCAGTTACTCGAGCGGGAGGCCCTACGAGCAGTACTTC.

The V gene is TRBV19, the J gene TRBJ1-5, with no clear D. The CDR3 sequence is 17 residues long. The germline V gene encodes CDR1 LNHDA and CDR2 SQIVND (reference sequence). V lost 4 bases and J 0 bases, leaving 16 bases between the germline ends. This CDR3 is CASSTLHEGASNQPQHF. CDR3 DNA: TGTGCCAGTAGTACCCTGCACGAGGGAGCTAGCAATCAGCCCCAGCATTTT.

The chain couples TRBV15 to TRBJ2-1, with D possibly matching TRBD2 (6 bases). Germline CDR1 and CDR2: LNHNV and YYDKDF (reference sequence). V dropped 0 bases and J dropped 7 bases, with 16 bases sitting between them. The CDR3 has 16 residues. The CDR3 region is CATSRDPPTSGNEQFF. For the CDR3, the DNA is TGTGCCACCAGCAGAGACCCACCAACCAGCGGGAATGAGCAGTTCTTC.

The CDR3 region is CASSLKAGGRPGTDTQYF. The DNA for the CDR3 is TGTGCCAGCAGCTTAAAGGCGGGAGGCAGACCCGGCACAGATACGCAGTATTTT. The chain recombines TRBV7-3 with TRBJ2-3; TRBD2 matches 8 bases. The V and J ends lost 1 base and 1 base, in that order; junction bases with no gene match: 10. Germline CDR1 SGHTA, CDR2 FQGTGA. The CDR3 has 18 amino acids.

This clone has only a few counts. CDR3 amino acids: CASSELRGLGYGYTF. For the CDR3, the DNA is TGTGCCAGCAGTGAGCTCAGGGGGCTCGGCTATGGCTACACCTTC. This sequence joins TRBV6-1 and TRBJ1-2; 8 bases line up with TRBD1. The J segment lost 4 bases and the V segment lost 3 bases, leaving 7 bases of the junction unmatched. Germline lookup yields CDR1 MNHNS and CDR2 SASEGT. CDR3 length: 15 residues.

The V call is TRBV19, the J call TRBJ1-5; D is unclear. This CDR3 is built from 14 residues. Trimming shortened V by 7 bases and J by 3 bases, and 13 bases separated the two germline ends. Germline lookup yields CDR1 LNHDA and CDR2 SQIVND (reference sequence). As DNA, the CDR3 is TGTGCCAGTACCACACCGGGAATCAATCAGCCCCAGCATTTT. It is translated as CASTTPGINQPQHF.

The chain has TRBV5-1 and TRBJ2-7; D is perhaps TRBD2 (6 bases). Trimming shortened V by 0 bases and J by 6 bases, and 16 bases separated the two germline ends. CDR1 and CDR2 from the germline V gene are SGHRS and YFSETQ. The CDR3 totals 15 residues. The CDR3: CASSLGVGGAGEQYF. The CDR3, as DNA: TGCGCCAGCAGCTTGGGCGTGGGAGGTGCTGGCGAGCAGTACTTC. The full variable domain, rest sourced from reference TRBV5-1 and TRBJ2-7, is KAGVTQTPRYLIKTRGQQVTLSCSPISGHRSVSWYQQTPGQGLQFLFEYFSETQRNKGNFPGRFSGRQFSNSRSEMNVSTLELGDSALYLCASSLGVGGAGEQYFGPGTRLTVT.

This rearrangement joins TRBV19 to TRBJ1-5, with 9 bases fitting TRBD1. This CDR3 has 13 residues. Germline V lookup: CDR1 LNHDA, CDR2 SQIVND (reference sequence). J lost 6 bases, V lost 7 bases, and 4 bases had no gene match. In DNA form, the CDR3 reads TGTGCCAGTACACAGGGGGCCGGTCAGCCCCAGCATTTT. Its protein product is CASTQGAGQPQHF.

The V and J genes are TRBV25-1 and TRBJ2-5; 12 bases fit TRBD2. V dropped 6 bases and J dropped 4; count of bases not matched to a gene: 12. CDR1 is MGHDK and CDR2 is SYGVNS in the germline V gene. This CDR3 comprises 17 residues. This chain's CDR3 is CASSEGLAGRGIETQYF. CDR3 nucleotides: TGTGCCAGCAGCGAAGGACTAGCGGGAAGGGGTATAGAGACCCAGTACTTC.

V usage is TRBV11-1 and J usage is TRBJ2-2, with 12 nucleotides matching TRBD2. CDR1 is SGHAT, CDR2 FQDESV, per germline (reference sequence). This CDR3 spans 16 amino acids. V was clipped by 0 bases and J by 9 bases; unmatched bases: 5. CDR3 protein: CASSLAATSGGRELFF. CDR3 DNA: TGTGCCAGCAGCTTAGCCGCGACTAGCGGGGGTCGGGAGCTGTTTTTT.